This is a list of T cell receptor beta chains from one sample in a study of PD-1 blockade in classical Hodgkin lymphoma. Sequencing used immunoSEQ multiplex PCR; TCRdb keeps in-frame clones, though not all of them. This table holds around 20,000 clones, 70% to 80% found once. The sequenced sample was peripheral blood mononuclear cells (PBMCs), obtained before the fourth cycle of nivolumab. The receptor set was obtained from a human donor with classical Hodgkin lymphoma. Each CDR3 is given with its conserved first and last residue. The order of the fields is clone size, V gene, J gene, D gene, CDR3 protein, CDR3 DNA. D genes are given only for firm matches. Not every row has a clone size; where given, it reads once, few, many or a size class.

clone size: -; V gene: TRBV14; J gene: TRBJ2-3; D gene: TRBD2; CDR3 protein: CASSLGLETQYF; CDR3 DNA: TGTGCCAGCAGTCTAGGACTAGAAACGCAGTATTTT
clone size: -; V gene: TRBV10-3; J gene: TRBJ1-2; D gene: TRBD1; CDR3 protein: CAIVGQGHGYTF; CDR3 DNA: TGTGCCATCGTGGGACAGGGCCATGGCTACACCTTC
clone size: -; V gene: TRBV2; J gene: TRBJ2-2; D gene: TRBD2; CDR3 protein: CASSDKLAGTGGELFF; CDR3 DNA: TGTGCCAGCAGTGATAAACTAGCGGGAACCGGAGGGGAGCTGTTTTTT
clone size: few; V gene: TRBV6-4; J gene: TRBJ2-1; D gene: TRBD1; CDR3 protein: CASSDSTGGYNEQFF; CDR3 DNA: TGTGCCAGCAGTGACTCGACAGGGGGCTACAATGAGCAGTTCTTC
clone size: -; V gene: TRBV7-9; J gene: TRBJ2-3; D gene: -; CDR3 protein: CASSLPDTQYF; CDR3 DNA: TGTGCCAGCAGCCTCCCAGATACGCAGTATTTT
clone size: -; V gene: TRBV9; J gene: TRBJ1-6; D gene: -; CDR3 protein: CASSVQQGHNSPLHF; CDR3 DNA: TGTGCCAGCAGCGTCCAACAGGGTCACAATTCACCCCTCCACTTT
clone size: few; V gene: TRBV18; J gene: TRBJ2-7; D gene: -; CDR3 protein: CASSPLTRSRPYEQYF; CDR3 DNA: TGTGCCAGCTCACCACTTACACGGAGTAGACCCTACGAGCAGTACTTC
clone size: -; V gene: TRBV2; J gene: TRBJ2-7; D gene: -; CDR3 protein: CASRSGRYEQYF; CDR3 DNA: TGTGCCAGCAGGTCAGGGAGGTACGAGCAGTACTTC
clone size: -; V gene: TRBV7-9; J gene: TRBJ2-1; D gene: -; CDR3 protein: CATNGGNEQFF; CDR3 DNA: TGTGCCACCAACGGGGGTAATGAGCAGTTCTTC
clone size: -; V gene: TRBV11-2; J gene: TRBJ1-2; D gene: -; CDR3 protein: CASSLGPGGYTF; CDR3 DNA: TGTGCCAGCAGCTTAGGCCCGGGTGGCTACACCTTC
clone size: -; V gene: TRBV5-1; J gene: TRBJ1-2; D gene: -; CDR3 protein: CASSLDGSLYGYTF; CDR3 DNA: TGCGCCAGCAGCTTGGATGGCAGCCTCTATGGCTACACCTTC
clone size: -; V gene: TRBV19; J gene: TRBJ2-7; D gene: -; CDR3 protein: CASSMYGAYEQYF; CDR3 DNA: TGTGCCAGTAGTATGTACGGGGCCTACGAGCAGTACTTC
clone size: -; V gene: TRBV5-1; J gene: TRBJ2-2; D gene: TRBD1; CDR3 protein: CASSLAGQGVTGELFF; CDR3 DNA: TGCGCCAGCAGCTTGGCCGGACAGGGGGTGACCGGGGAGCTGTTTTTT
clone size: -; V gene: TRBV28; J gene: TRBJ2-2; D gene: -; CDR3 protein: CASSLLPAGELFF; CDR3 DNA: TGTGCCAGCAGTTTACTTCCAGCCGGGGAGCTGTTTTTT
clone size: -; V gene: TRBV4-2; J gene: TRBJ1-4; D gene: TRBD1; CDR3 protein: CASSQQPPGGGEKLFF; CDR3 DNA: TGTGCCAGCAGCCAGCAACCCCCAGGGGGAGGGGAAAAACTGTTTTTT
clone size: -; V gene: TRBV7-3; J gene: TRBJ2-1; D gene: TRBD2; CDR3 protein: CASSLRASGRTNEQFF; CDR3 DNA: TGTGCCAGCAGCTTAAGAGCAAGCGGGAGAACCAATGAGCAGTTCTTC
clone size: -; V gene: TRBV18; J gene: TRBJ1-3; D gene: TRBD1; CDR3 protein: CASSLPDRGGNTIYF; CDR3 DNA: TGTGCCAGCTCACTCCCGGACAGGGGCGGAAACACCATATATTTT
clone size: -; V gene: TRBV19; J gene: TRBJ1-1; D gene: -; CDR3 protein: CASSRPPDSSDEAFF; CDR3 DNA: TGTGCCAGTAGCAGACCACCGGACAGTTCCGATGAAGCTTTCTTT
clone size: -; V gene: TRBV7-9; J gene: TRBJ1-1; D gene: TRBD1; CDR3 protein: CASSLLRDRNTEAFF; CDR3 DNA: TGTGCCAGCAGCTTACTCCGGGACAGAAACACTGAAGCTTTCTTT
clone size: -; V gene: TRBV19; J gene: TRBJ1-3; D gene: -; CDR3 protein: CASRGVSDGAGNTIYF; CDR3 DNA: TGTGCCAGCAGGGGTGTCTCGGACGGAGCTGGAAACACCATATATTTT
clone size: few; V gene: TRBV7-9; J gene: TRBJ2-3; D gene: -; CDR3 protein: CASSLDSTDTQYF; CDR3 DNA: TGTGCCAGCAGCTTAGACAGCACAGATACGCAGTATTTT
clone size: -; V gene: TRBV9; J gene: TRBJ2-3; D gene: -; CDR3 protein: CASSVGATDTQYF; CDR3 DNA: TGTGCCAGCAGCGTAGGGGCCACAGATACGCAGTATTTT
clone size: -; V gene: TRBV6-5; J gene: TRBJ1-6; D gene: -; CDR3 protein: CASSIPGSPLHF; CDR3 DNA: TGTGCCAGCAGTATCCCCGGGTCACCCCTCCACTTT
clone size: -; V gene: TRBV19; J gene: TRBJ1-1; D gene: -; CDR3 protein: CASSIKAVAVEAFF; CDR3 DNA: TGTGCCAGTAGTATAAAGGCAGTAGCCGTTGAAGCTTTCTTT
clone size: few; V gene: TRBV14; J gene: TRBJ2-1; D gene: -; CDR3 protein: CASSVARRWSYNEQFF; CDR3 DNA: TGTGCCAGCAGCGTAGCACGGAGGTGGTCCTACAATGAGCAGTTCTTC
clone size: few; V gene: TRBV5-4; J gene: TRBJ2-7; D gene: -; CDR3 protein: CASSLGPRYEQYF; CDR3 DNA: TGTGCCAGCAGCTTGGGGCCACGCTACGAGCAGTACTTC
clone size: -; V gene: TRBV5-6; J gene: TRBJ1-6; D gene: -; CDR3 protein: CASSVAVGYNSPLHF; CDR3 DNA: TGTGCCAGCTCGGTTGCGGTAGGCTATAATTCACCCCTCCACTTT
clone size: -; V gene: TRBV9; J gene: TRBJ2-1; D gene: -; CDR3 protein: CASSPRGGNEQFF; CDR3 DNA: TGTGCCAGCAGCCCCCGCGGAGGGAATGAGCAGTTCTTC
clone size: once; V gene: TRBV28; J gene: TRBJ2-1; D gene: TRBD1; CDR3 protein: CASSPQTGRDEQFF; CDR3 DNA: TGTGCCAGCAGTCCCCAGACAGGGCGGGATGAGCAGTTCTTC
clone size: few; V gene: TRBV7-2; J gene: TRBJ2-3; D gene: -; CDR3 protein: CASSSPTATDTQYF; CDR3 DNA: TGTGCCAGCAGCTCTCCGACAGCGACAGATACGCAGTATTTT
clone size: -; V gene: TRBV19; J gene: TRBJ2-5; D gene: TRBD2; CDR3 protein: CASSTQGGQETQYF; CDR3 DNA: TGTGCCAGTAGTACCCAGGGAGGGCAAGAGACCCAGTACTTC
clone size: -; V gene: TRBV18; J gene: TRBJ1-2; D gene: TRBD1; CDR3 protein: CASSPPGTAYGYTF; CDR3 DNA: TGTGCCAGCTCACCACCGGGGACAGCTTATGGCTACACCTTC
clone size: -; V gene: TRBV7-2; J gene: TRBJ2-1; D gene: -; CDR3 protein: CASSWIFSVSSYNEQFF; CDR3 DNA: TGTGCCAGCAGCTGGATTTTTAGCGTCAGCTCCTACAATGAGCAGTTCTTC
clone size: few; V gene: TRBV7-9; J gene: TRBJ2-3; D gene: -; CDR3 protein: CASSLVGTDTQYF; CDR3 DNA: TGTGCCAGCAGCTTAGTAGGCACAGATACGCAGTATTTT
clone size: -; V gene: TRBV5-4; J gene: TRBJ2-3; D gene: -; CDR3 protein: CASSLVPTDTQYF; CDR3 DNA: TGTGCCAGCAGCCTAGTACCCACAGATACGCAGTATTTT
clone size: -; V gene: TRBV18; J gene: TRBJ1-4; D gene: TRBD1; CDR3 protein: CASSPPIWDSRNEKLFF; CDR3 DNA: TGTGCCAGCTCACCGCCAATTTGGGACAGTAGAAATGAAAAACTGTTTTTT
clone size: -; V gene: TRBV6-6; J gene: TRBJ2-5; D gene: -; CDR3 protein: CASIPGEPGTQYF; CDR3 DNA: TGTGCCAGCATTCCGGGGGAGCCGGGGACCCAGTACTTC
clone size: -; V gene: TRBV28; J gene: TRBJ2-5; D gene: -; CDR3 protein: CASSLGGGRETQYF; CDR3 DNA: TGTGCCAGCAGTTTAGGGGGGGGCCGGGAGACCCAGTACTTC
clone size: -; V gene: TRBV11-1; J gene: TRBJ1-4; D gene: TRBD1; CDR3 protein: CASRDSGINEKLFF; CDR3 DNA: TGTGCCAGCCGGGACAGCGGAATAAATGAAAAACTGTTTTTT